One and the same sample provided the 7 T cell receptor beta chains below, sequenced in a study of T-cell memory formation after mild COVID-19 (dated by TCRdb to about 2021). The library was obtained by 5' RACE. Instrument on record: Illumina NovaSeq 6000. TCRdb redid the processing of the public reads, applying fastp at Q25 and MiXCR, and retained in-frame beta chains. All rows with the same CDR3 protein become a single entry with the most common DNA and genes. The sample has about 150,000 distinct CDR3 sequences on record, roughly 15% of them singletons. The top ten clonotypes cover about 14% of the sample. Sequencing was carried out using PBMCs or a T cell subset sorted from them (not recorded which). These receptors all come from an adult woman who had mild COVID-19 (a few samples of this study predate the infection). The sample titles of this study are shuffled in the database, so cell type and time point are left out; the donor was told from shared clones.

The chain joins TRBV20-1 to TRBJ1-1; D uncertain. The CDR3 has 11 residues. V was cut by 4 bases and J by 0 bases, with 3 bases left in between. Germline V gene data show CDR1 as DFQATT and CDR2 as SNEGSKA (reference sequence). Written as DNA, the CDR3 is TGCAGTGCTAACATGAACACTGAAGCTTTCTTT. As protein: CSANMNTEAFF.

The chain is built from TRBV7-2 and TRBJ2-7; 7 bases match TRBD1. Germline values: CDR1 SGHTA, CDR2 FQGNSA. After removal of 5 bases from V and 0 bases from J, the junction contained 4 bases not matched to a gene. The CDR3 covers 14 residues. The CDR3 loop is CASSRQGGSYEQYF. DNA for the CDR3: TGTGCCAGCAGCCGACAGGGCGGCTCCTACGAGCAGTACTTC.

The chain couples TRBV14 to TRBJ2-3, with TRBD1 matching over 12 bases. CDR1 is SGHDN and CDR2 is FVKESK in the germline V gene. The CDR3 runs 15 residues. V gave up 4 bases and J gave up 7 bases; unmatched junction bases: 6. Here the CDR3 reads CASSPAGQGAHTQYF. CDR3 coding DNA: TGTGCCAGCAGCCCCGCGGGACAGGGGGCACATACGCAGTATTTT.

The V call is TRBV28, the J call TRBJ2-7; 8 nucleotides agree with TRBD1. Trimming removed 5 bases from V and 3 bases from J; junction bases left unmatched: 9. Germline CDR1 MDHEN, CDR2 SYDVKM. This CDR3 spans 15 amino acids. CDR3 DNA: TGTGCCAGCAGTCCAGCAACAGGGGGGAACTACGAGCAGTACTTC. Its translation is CASSPATGGNYEQYF.

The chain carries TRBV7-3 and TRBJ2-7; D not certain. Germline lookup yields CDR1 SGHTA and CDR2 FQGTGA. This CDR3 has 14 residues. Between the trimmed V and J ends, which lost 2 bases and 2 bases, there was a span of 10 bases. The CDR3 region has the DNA TGTGCCAGCAGCTTAGATGGGCGAGCCTACGAGCAGTACTTC. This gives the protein CASSLDGRAYEQYF.

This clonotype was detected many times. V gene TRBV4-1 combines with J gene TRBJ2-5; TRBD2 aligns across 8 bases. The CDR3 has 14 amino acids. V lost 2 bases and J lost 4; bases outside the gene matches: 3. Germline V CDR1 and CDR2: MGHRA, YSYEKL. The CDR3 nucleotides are TGCGCCAGCAGCCAAACGGCGGGGGGAGAGACCCAGTACTTC. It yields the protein CASSQTAGGETQYF.

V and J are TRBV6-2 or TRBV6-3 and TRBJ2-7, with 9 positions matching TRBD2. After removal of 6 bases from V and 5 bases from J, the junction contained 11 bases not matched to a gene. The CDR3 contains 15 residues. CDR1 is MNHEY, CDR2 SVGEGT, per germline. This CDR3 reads CASSPILAGLNEQYF. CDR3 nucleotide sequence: TGTGCCAGCAGCCCCATCCTAGCGGGGCTCAACGAGCAGTACTTC.